The following is a TCR gamma chain sequence with its context. This clone was counted once. The specificity of this receptor is unknown. Per-base quality was not reported, and no clone a single base away is much larger than it. One read amounts to weak evidence. This record belongs to a study of Vδ1+ human thymocytes (dated by TCRdb to 2016 to 2019). Regarding the research as a whole: mRNA-level TRG and TRD CDR3 repertoires of highly purified Vdelta1+ thymocytes from young children were characterised as a data resource. Validation of the multiplex-based CDR3 amplicon strategy against 5'RACE-based CDR3 amplicon generation methods had been performed previously. Study-wide conclusions, independent of this receptor: Many TRG clonotypes were found to be shared between donors (up to roughly 7x10^3), whereas TRD repertoires were found to be essentially private (max roughly 100 shared). Donors did not cluster by age or sex, so the analyses were not stratified by age or sex. Because unexpected Vdelta2 sequences could lead to misinterpretation of bulk repertoire data, the authors recommended using highly purified populations and single-cell validation. Despite high sort purity, approximately 20% of thymic TRD sequences were Vdelta2 (and few Vdelta3), unlike peripheral blood Vdelta1+ controls. In contrast to oligoclonal peripheral blood repertoires, thymic TRG and TRD repertoires appeared to be highly polyclonal with Gaussian CDR3 length distributions.

RNA was isolated using the RNeasy mini kit, and reverse transcription was performed with Superscript III. To generate the CDR3 amplicons, a multiplex PCR was run using pooled V-gene forward primers together with a constant-region reverse primer that carried Illumina adaptor overhangs. After gel purification, amplicons were indexed with Nextera index primers over around 8 extra PCR cycles and were then purified with AMPure XP beads. The libraries were sequenced on an Illumina MiSeq using paired-end 250 bp reads, dual indexing and a 20% PhiX spike-in. On the authors' methods: FastQC was used to quality check the reads, while ea-utils fastq-join merged the TRG read pairs. Annotation of sequences was performed with IMGT/HighV-QUEST, only productive sequences with unambiguous V-gene assignment were retained, and clonotypes were defined by identical CDR3 sequence. Downstream analysis used VDJtools 1.1.1, tcR 2.2.3, Treemap and vegan Shannon diversity in R 3.4.4. After TCRdb called clones again from the public reads with CATT, rows with identical DNA were merged. The V and J calls come from TCRdb's annotation, not from the publication. Counted in this sample were tens of thousands of gamma-chain clones; around 20% of them appeared once. The ten most abundant clones make up 1.9% of the sample.

From a lookup of the germline V gene, CDR1 and CDR2 are VINAFY and YDVSNSKD. The germline V end is reduced by 0 bases and the J end by 6 bases; junction bases left unmatched: 8. From the cysteine up to the phenylalanine, the CDR3 has a length of 14 residues. Only CDR3 DNA is held: 42 bases, read in frame from base 1. Thymic samples were depleted of alphabeta T cells, then CD3+ TCRVdelta1+ TCRVdelta2- thymocytes were FACS-sorted. A purity of about 97% to 99.6% was achieved for sorted Vdelta1+ thymocytes. The thymic specimens were obtained from 7 or 8 paediatric patients, aged roughly 5 days to 15 months, who were having corrective cardiac surgery. After the thymic tissue was dispersed, mononuclear cells were isolated using a Histopaque-1077 density gradient. For staining, the antibodies used were anti-TCRVdelta1 clone TS8.2, anti-TCRVdelta2 clone B6, anti-CD3 clone HIT3a and anti-TCRalphabeta clone IP26.

The sample comprised Vdelta1+ gamma-delta thymocytes from the thymus. The cell subset or site label on this specimen signifies: FACS-sorted CD3+ TCRalphabeta- TCRVdelta1+ TCRVdelta2- thymocytes. The TCR comes from a girl in the first two years of life who had congenital heart surgery. The sequence links TRGV5 to TRGJ1 or TRGJ2. The nucleotides read TGTGCCACCTGGGACAGGCCCCGACCTTATAAGAAACTCTTT. The translation is CATWDRPRPYKKLF.